This T cell receptor beta chain was observed in a study of regulatory T cells in long-lasting Graves disease. Overall study findings and caveats: Gene preferences differed: TRBV28, TRBJ1-2, TRBJ2-5 in persistent cases.

Time point meaning: newly diagnosed GD, antithyroid drugs for less than 3 months. TCR sequences were obtained from RNA taken from PBMCs. Trimming cost V 2 bases and J 7 bases, with 9 bases left between them. The CDR3 runs to 13 residues. Through Arm-PCR of CDR3 regions and iRepertoire HTBI primers, TCR beta libraries were built. Per the original data handling: Taken together, the samples had around 60 TRBV and 14 TRBJ segments identified. Using its own MiXCR run on the multiplex PCR reads, TCRdb lists one record per CDR3 protein. The V and J calls come from TCRdb's annotation, not from the publication. The sample has hundreds of thousands of distinct CDR3 sequences, around a sixth seen once. This clonotype was observed many times. The target antigen is unknown.

Sequenced here: peripheral blood mononuclear cells (PBMCs), sampled at new diagnosis, from a patient treated with antithyroid drugs. The genes are TRBV12-3 or TRBV12-4 and TRBJ1-5; no definite D call. This clonotype originated in a female donor with Graves disease. The CDR3 is CASSLNLGQPQHF. The CDR3 bases are TGTGCCAGCAGTTTAAACCTCGGGCAGCCCCAGCATTTT.